One sample yielded the 20 T cell receptor beta chains listed below, sequenced in a study of identical twins. TCRdb re-analysed the 5' RACE reads in MiXCR, keeping a single row per CDR3 protein. The data contain hundreds of thousands of distinct CDR3 sequences, under 9% of them singletons. This sample also appeared in a second study, on yellow fever vaccine responses in identical twins.

Sequencing input: memory (CD45RO+) T cells sorted from blood. These receptors all stem from a woman younger than 35 in good health.

The rearrangement joins TRBV7-9 to TRBJ2-1; D uncertain. Germline V gene sequence: CDR1 SEHNR, CDR2 FQNEAQ (reference sequence). Trimming left V 5 bases short and J 8 bases short, with 10 bases between. This CDR3 has 12 amino acids. CDR3 region: CASSPQADEQFF. The CDR3 nucleotides read TGTGCCAGCAGCCCCCAGGCCGATGAGCAGTTCTTC. The full variable domain, its missing parts supplied by reference TRBV7-9 and TRBJ2-1, is DTGVSQNPRHKITKRGQNVTFRCDPISEHNRLYWYRQTLGQGPEFLTYFQNEAQLEKSRLLSDRFSAERPKGSFSTLEIQRTEQGDSAMYLCASSPQADEQFFGPGTRLTVL.

This sequence joins TRBV20-1 and TRBJ1-4; weak D call: TRBD1 (5 bases). This CDR3 is 12 amino acids long. The germline V gene encodes CDR1 DFQATT and CDR2 SNEGSKA (reference sequence). The ends were cut back, 6 bases at V and 8 bases at J, with 13 bases in the middle. Here the CDR3 DNA reads TGCAGTGCAGATGTCCGGGGGGAAAAACTGTTTTTT. This gives the protein CSADVRGEKLFF.

This clonotype has at least ten counts. The chain links TRBV2 to TRBJ2-1; tentative D call: TRBD2 (6 bases). This CDR3 contains 15 residues. The germline V gene has CDR1 SNHLY and CDR2 FYNNEI. Trimming removed 5 bases from V and 5 bases from J, with 16 bases in between. The CDR3 spells CASSRFPGVNNEQFF. CDR3 sequence (DNA): TGTGCCAGCAGTCGCTTCCCGGGAGTGAACAATGAGCAGTTCTTC.

There are many counts of this clonotype. The chain joins TRBV15 to TRBJ2-1, with D hard to call. Germline assignment: CDR1 LNHNV and CDR2 YYDKDF (reference sequence). The germline V and J ends were trimmed by 0 bases and 7 bases, with 7 bases remaining between them. The CDR3 runs to 13 residues. CDR3 region: CATSRDPWNEQFF. As DNA, the CDR3 is TGTGCCACCAGCAGAGACCCCTGGAATGAGCAGTTCTTC.

Many counts were recorded for this clonotype. The rearrangement uses TRBV12-5 and TRBJ1-5; a possible D gene is TRBD1 (5 bases). CDR1 LGHNT and CDR2 FRNRAP come from the germline V gene. The ends were cut back, 3 bases at V and 1 base at J, with 13 bases in the middle. This CDR3 region has 16 residues. CDR3 protein: CASGFKTGRSNQPQHF. CDR3 DNA: TGTGCTAGTGGTTTCAAAACGGGACGGAGCAATCAGCCCCAGCATTTT.

This clonotype has at least ten counts. V usage is TRBV20-1 and J usage is TRBJ2-5, with D uncertain. Germline values: CDR1 DFQATT, CDR2 SNEGSKA (reference sequence). This CDR3 has 15 residues. Trimming stripped 0 bases from V and 4 bases from J, with 15 bases between. The CDR3 protein is CSARDPLRDLETQYF. The CDR3 region has the DNA TGCAGTGCTAGAGATCCACTCCGCGACCTAGAGACCCAGTACTTC.

This clonotype was detected many times. This chain connects TRBV24-1 to TRBJ2-1; D unresolved. Germline CDR1 reads KGHDR; CDR2 reads SFDVKD. The CDR3 totals 14 residues. Trimming left V 4 bases short and J 7 bases short, with 13 bases between. This CDR3 reads CATSESTRVNEQFF. CDR3 bases: TGTGCCACCAGTGAATCAACACGGGTAAATGAGCAGTTCTTC.

The gene calls are TRBV12-3 or TRBV12-4 and TRBJ2-2; 14 nucleotides align to TRBD2. Trimming took 5 bases from V and 7 from J; bases not matched to a gene: 9. This CDR3 has 17 residues. The CDR3 loop reads CASSKRLAGGHGGELFF. The CDR3 nucleotides read TGTGCCAGCAGTAAACGACTAGCGGGGGGGCATGGCGGGGAGCTGTTTTTT.

Note on this clonotype: One base away lies a much larger clone, so this may be a sequencing read error. The chain carries TRBV29-1 and TRBJ2-1; the D is unclear. The CDR3 sequence is 13 residues long. Germline V CDR1 and CDR2: SQVTM, ANQGSEA. CDR3 region: CSVDGPRNKEQFF. DNA for the CDR3: TGCAGCGTCGACGGGCCCAGGAACAAAGAGCAGTTCTTC.

V and J are TRBV12-3 or TRBV12-4 and TRBJ1-3, with 11 bases lining up with TRBD1. This CDR3 has 16 amino acids. The J segment lost 3 bases and the V segment lost 3 bases, leaving 4 bases of the junction unmatched. This CDR3 reads CASSLGTGGYGNTIYF. For the CDR3, the DNA is TGTGCCAGCAGTTTGGGGACAGGGGGATATGGAAACACCATATATTTT.

A few counts support this clonotype. CDR3 sequence reads: CASRFPGGAETQYF. CDR3 in DNA: TGTGCCAGCAGATTCCCAGGGGGGGCGGAGACCCAGTACTTC. The chain combines TRBV7-2 with TRBJ2-5; D tentatively reads TRBD1 or TRBD2 (7 bases each). V was trimmed by 6 bases and J by 5 bases, leaving 16 bases between them. This CDR3 spans 14 amino acids. Per the germline V gene, CDR1 is SGHTA and CDR2 is FQGNSA.

The chain joins TRBV9 to TRBJ2-5; either TRBD1 or TRBD2 may fit D (6 bases each). The V end lost 1 base, the J end lost 5 bases, and 12 bases lay between the germline ends. CDR3 size: 14 residues. The germline V gene encodes CDR1 SGDLS and CDR2 YYNGEE. CDR3 coding DNA: TGTGCCAGCAGCGTATACGGGGGCGAGGAGACCCAGTACTTC. Translated: CASSVYGGEETQYF.

This clonotype was seen many times. The chain uses TRBV13 and TRBJ1-1; weak D call: TRBD1 (6 bases). The V and J ends lost 7 bases and 3 bases respectively, with 12 bases between them. CDR1 is PRHDT, CDR2 FYEKMQ, per germline (reference sequence). The CDR3 sequence is 13 residues long. CDR3 coding DNA: TGTGCCAGCAACCAATACAGGGACACTGAAGCTTTCTTT. It specifies CASNQYRDTEAFF.

This clonotype has only a few counts. The chain is built from TRBV18 and TRBJ1-1; D is undetermined. The germline V gene encodes CDR1 KGHSH and CDR2 LQKENI. Between the trimmed V and J ends, which lost 0 bases and 4 bases, there was a span of 6 bases. The CDR3 is 13 residues long. CDR3 loop: CASSPPVGTEAFF. The DNA of the CDR3 is TGTGCCAGCTCACCACCGGTCGGCACTGAAGCTTTCTTT.

This clonotype was observed many times. V is TRBV20-1 and J is TRBJ2-3; weak D call: TRBD2 (5 bases). There are 14 residues in the CDR3. Trimming shortened V by 6 bases and J by 3 bases, and 16 bases separated the two germline ends. Germline V gene data show CDR1 as DFQATT and CDR2 as SNEGSKA (reference sequence). CDR3 coding DNA: TGCAGTGCCCCTGTTCTAGGAGGTACAGATACGCAGTATTTT. This sequence encodes CSAPVLGGTDTQYF.

The V gene is TRBV19, the J gene TRBJ2-3, with a tentative D call TRBD1 (5 bases). The germline V gene has CDR1 LNHDA and CDR2 SQIVND (reference sequence). V was shortened by 6 bases and J by 0 bases, with 7 bases between the two germline ends. CDR3 length: 13 residues. This CDR3 reads CASRDTSTDTQYF. CDR3 in DNA: TGTGCCAGTAGGGACACCAGCACAGATACGCAGTATTTT.

This chain uses TRBV20-1 with TRBJ2-4, with D possibly TRBD1 on 5 matching bases. The CDR3 consists of 15 residues. CDR1 and CDR2 from the germline V gene are DFQATT and SNEGSKA (reference sequence). V was cut by 3 bases and J by 0 bases, with 12 bases left in between. Here the CDR3 DNA reads TGCAGTGCTAGGACAGAAGGATTAGCCAAAAACATTCAGTACTTC. This codes for CSARTEGLAKNIQYF.

This chain links TRBV25-1 with TRBJ2-3; 7 bases map to TRBD2. This CDR3 has 17 residues. Germline V CDR1 and CDR2: MGHDK, SYGVNS. V was clipped by 4 bases and J by 0 bases; unmatched bases: 10. CDR3 bases: TGTGCCAGCAGTGCCAGCGGGACCCGGTCTAGCACAGATACGCAGTATTTT. Its protein is CASSASGTRSSTDTQYF.

A few counts support this clonotype. V usage is TRBV28 and J usage is TRBJ2-1, with D unresolved. CDR1 MDHEN and CDR2 SYDVKM come from the germline V gene. The CDR3 sequence is 15 residues long. The germline V and J ends were trimmed by 4 bases and 6 bases, with 16 bases remaining between them. The CDR3 region is CASSSPGGMSNEQFF. The CDR3 DNA reads as TGTGCCAGCAGTTCCCCCGGCGGTATGAGCAATGAGCAGTTCTTC.

This clonotype has at least ten counts. As DNA, the CDR3 is TGTGCCAGCAGCCCCCTAATCAGCTCCTATAATTCACCCCTCCACTTT. Amino acid sequence: CASSPLISSYNSPLHF. This chain uses TRBV11-2 with TRBJ1-6; D ambiguous. Germline loops: CDR1 SGHAT, CDR2 FQNNGV. The CDR3 sequence is 16 residues long. Trimming removed 5 bases at V and 0 bases at J, with 11 bases between.